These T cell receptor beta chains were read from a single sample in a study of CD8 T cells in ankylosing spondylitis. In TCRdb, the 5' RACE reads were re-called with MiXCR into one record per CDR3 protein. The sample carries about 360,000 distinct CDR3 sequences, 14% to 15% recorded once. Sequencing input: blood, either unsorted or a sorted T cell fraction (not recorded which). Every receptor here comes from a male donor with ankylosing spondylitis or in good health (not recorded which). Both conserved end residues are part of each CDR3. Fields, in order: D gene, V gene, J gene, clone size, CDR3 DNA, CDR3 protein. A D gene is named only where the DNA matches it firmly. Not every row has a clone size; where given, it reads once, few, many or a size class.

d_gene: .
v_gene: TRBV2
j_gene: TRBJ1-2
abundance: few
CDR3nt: TGTGCCAGCAGTGAAGCGACCCAGGCTAGCTATGGCTACACCTTC
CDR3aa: CASSEATQASYGYTF

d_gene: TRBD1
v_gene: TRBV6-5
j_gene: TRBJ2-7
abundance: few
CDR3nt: TGTGCCAGCAGTTACTCGGGACAGGGGCCCTACGAGCAGTACTTC
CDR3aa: CASSYSGQGPYEQYF

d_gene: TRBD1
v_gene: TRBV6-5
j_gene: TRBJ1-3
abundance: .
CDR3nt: TGTGCCAGCAGTTACTCGCCAGGGGGCCTCTCTGGAAACACCATATATTTT
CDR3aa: CASSYSPGGLSGNTIYF

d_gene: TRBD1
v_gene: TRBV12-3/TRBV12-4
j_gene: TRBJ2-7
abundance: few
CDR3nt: TGTGCCAGCAGTGCCTACAGGGGGGCCGAGCAGTACTTC
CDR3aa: CASSAYRGAEQYF

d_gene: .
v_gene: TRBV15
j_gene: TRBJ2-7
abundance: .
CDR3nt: TGTGCCACCAGCAGAGGTGGGGCGGAGTCCTACGAGCAGTACTTC
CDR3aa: CATSRGGAESYEQYF

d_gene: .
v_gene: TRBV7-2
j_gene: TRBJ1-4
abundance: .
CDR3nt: TGTGCCAGCAGCTTAGTCGGAGGAGGAAAACTGTTTTTT
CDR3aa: CASSLVGGGKLFF

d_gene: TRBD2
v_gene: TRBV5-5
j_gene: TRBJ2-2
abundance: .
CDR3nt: TGTGCCAGCAGCCACAGACTAGCGGGAGGCGGGGAGCTGTTTTTT
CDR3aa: CASSHRLAGGGELFF

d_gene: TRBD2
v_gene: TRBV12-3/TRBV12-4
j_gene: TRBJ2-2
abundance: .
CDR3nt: TGTGCCAGCAGTTTACGAGCGGGGGGGCCGAGGGAGCTGTTTTTT
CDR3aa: CASSLRAGGPRELFF

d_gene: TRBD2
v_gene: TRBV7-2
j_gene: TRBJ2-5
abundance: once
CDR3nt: TGTGCCAGCAGTCGAACCGGACTAGCGGGGGACGAGACCCAGTACTTC
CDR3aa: CASSRTGLAGDETQYF

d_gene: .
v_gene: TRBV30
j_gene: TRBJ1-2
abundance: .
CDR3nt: TGTGCCTGGAGTGTACGACATTTTAACTATGGCTACACCTTC
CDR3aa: CAWSVRHFNYGYTF

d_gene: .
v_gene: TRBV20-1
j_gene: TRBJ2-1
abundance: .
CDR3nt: TGCAGTGCCGGAGGCCCGAGCTCCTACAATGAGCAGTTCTTC
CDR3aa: CSAGGPSSYNEQFF